The rows below give T cell receptor beta chains drawn from one sample of a study of T cell responses to AZD1222 COVID-19 vaccine. Sequenced by immunoSEQ multiplex PCR; TCRdb stores in-frame clones only, minus some. Of some 89,000 clones in the sample, over 75% are singletons; the top ten hold roughly 4.7%. The sequencing used peripheral blood, collected on day 0 of MenACWY control vaccination. These receptors were obtained from an adult in good health. The CDR3 runs from the conserved cysteine through the conserved F or W. A D gene is named only where the DNA matches it firmly. Size tells how often a clone was seen (once, few, many) or the class of an expanded clone, and some rows leave it out.

J gene: TRBJ1-2; D gene: TRBD1; V gene: TRBV27; clone size: NA; CDR3 DNA: TGTGCCAGCAGTGGGGGGACAGGGCTTTTTTACGGCTACACCTTC; CDR3 protein: CASSGGTGLFYGYTF
J gene: TRBJ2-3; D gene: NA; V gene: TRBV7-2; clone size: NA; CDR3 DNA: TGTGCCAGCAGCTTTAGCCCTCGTGGCAGGGGTGAGGATACGCAGTATTTT; CDR3 protein: CASSFSPRGRGEDTQYF
J gene: TRBJ2-1; D gene: NA; V gene: TRBV7-3; clone size: few; CDR3 DNA: TGTGCCAGCAGCCTCGCGCCGACCTCCCTCTCCTACAATGAGCAGTTCTTC; CDR3 protein: CASSLAPTSLSYNEQFF
J gene: TRBJ2-7; D gene: TRBD2; V gene: TRBV9; clone size: NA; CDR3 DNA: TGTGCCAGCAGCGTAGGCCCAGCGGGAGGGTACGAGCAGTACTTC; CDR3 protein: CASSVGPAGGYEQYF
J gene: TRBJ2-1; D gene: NA; V gene: TRBV19; clone size: NA; CDR3 DNA: TGTGCCAGTACCTCCACCGGGGGCTACAATGAGCAGTTCTTC; CDR3 protein: CASTSTGGYNEQFF
J gene: TRBJ2-7; D gene: NA; V gene: TRBV6-1; clone size: NA; CDR3 DNA: TGTGCCAGCAGTGATGGAGTGGGCAAAATCTACGAGCAGTACTTC; CDR3 protein: CASSDGVGKIYEQYF
J gene: TRBJ2-2; D gene: NA; V gene: TRBV7-9; clone size: NA; CDR3 DNA: TGTGCCAGCAGCAAAAAGGGGGCCGGGGAGCTGTTTTTT; CDR3 protein: CASSKKGAGELFF
J gene: TRBJ2-5; D gene: NA; V gene: TRBV7-9; clone size: NA; CDR3 DNA: TGTGCCAGCAGCTTAGATTTGTACCAAGAGACCCAGTACTTC; CDR3 protein: CASSLDLYQETQYF
J gene: TRBJ1-4; D gene: NA; V gene: TRBV28; clone size: NA; CDR3 DNA: TGTGCCAGCAGTTCTTCCGGTGGAAAGTATGAAAAACTGTTTTTT; CDR3 protein: CASSSSGGKYEKLFF
J gene: TRBJ1-1; D gene: NA; V gene: TRBV6-5; clone size: NA; CDR3 DNA: TGTGCCAGCAGTTACCAATGGGGGGACACTGAAGCTTTCTTT; CDR3 protein: CASSYQWGDTEAFF
J gene: TRBJ1-1; D gene: NA; V gene: TRBV7-9; clone size: once; CDR3 DNA: TGTGCCAGCCGGACCCCAGGGGCTGACACTGAAGCTTTCTTT; CDR3 protein: CASRTPGADTEAFF
J gene: TRBJ1-2; D gene: TRBD1; V gene: TRBV9; clone size: NA; CDR3 DNA: TGTGCCAGCAGCTTTCAGCCAACAGGGGAATCCTACACCTTC; CDR3 protein: CASSFQPTGESYTF
J gene: TRBJ1-4; D gene: NA; V gene: TRBV7-9; clone size: NA; CDR3 DNA: TGTGCCAGCAGCCTAATAGGAGGAATTAATGAAAAACTGTTTTTT; CDR3 protein: CASSLIGGINEKLFF
J gene: TRBJ2-3; D gene: NA; V gene: TRBV29-1; clone size: once; CDR3 DNA: TGCAGCGTCGGGACTTTGCGGACAGATACGCAGTATTTT; CDR3 protein: CSVGTLRTDTQYF
J gene: TRBJ1-4; D gene: NA; V gene: TRBV7-9; clone size: NA; CDR3 DNA: TGTGCCAGCGGCCGGACTGCAACTAATGAAAAACTGTTTTTT; CDR3 protein: CASGRTATNEKLFF
J gene: TRBJ2-2; D gene: NA; V gene: TRBV3-1/TRBV3-2; clone size: NA; CDR3 DNA: TGTGCCAGCAGCCCTTTGGGCACCGGGGAGCTGTTTTTT; CDR3 protein: CASSPLGTGELFF
J gene: TRBJ2-3; D gene: NA; V gene: TRBV29-1; clone size: NA; CDR3 DNA: TGCAGCGTTGAGGAGGTAGCAGATACGCAGTATTTT; CDR3 protein: CSVEEVADTQYF